This TCR beta chain was sequenced in a study of identical twins. Regarding the study as a whole: Zero-insertion findings could be partly confounded by invariant cells (MAIT and iNKT cells). Whereas memory repertoires showed no such difference, abundant cord blood beta clonotypes carried fewer insertions. Monozygotic twin pairs showed more out-of-frame TCR alpha sharing than models estimated.

Healthy Caucasians alone served as donors. MiXCR, applied by TCRdb to the 5' RACE reads, yields one record per CDR3 protein. Among fewer than 500,000 distinct CDR3 sequences listed, around an eighth were seen once. This CDR3 spans 15 amino acids. Germline-derived CDR1 and CDR2 are LGHDT and YNNKEL (reference sequence). V was pared by 4 bases and J by 1 base, with 14 bases between. As for this clonotype: Its antigen is currently unknown.

In addition, the sample was reused for a study of yellow fever vaccine responses in identical twins.

This TCR derives from a woman younger than 30 in good health. This chain joins TRBV3-1 and TRBJ2-7; TRBD2 might be the D (5 bases). Input material: CD4+ T cells sorted from blood. The CDR3 spells CASSPEERRSYEQYF. In nucleotides, the CDR3 is TGTGCCAGCAGCCCGGAGGAGCGACGGTCCTACGAGCAGTACTTC.